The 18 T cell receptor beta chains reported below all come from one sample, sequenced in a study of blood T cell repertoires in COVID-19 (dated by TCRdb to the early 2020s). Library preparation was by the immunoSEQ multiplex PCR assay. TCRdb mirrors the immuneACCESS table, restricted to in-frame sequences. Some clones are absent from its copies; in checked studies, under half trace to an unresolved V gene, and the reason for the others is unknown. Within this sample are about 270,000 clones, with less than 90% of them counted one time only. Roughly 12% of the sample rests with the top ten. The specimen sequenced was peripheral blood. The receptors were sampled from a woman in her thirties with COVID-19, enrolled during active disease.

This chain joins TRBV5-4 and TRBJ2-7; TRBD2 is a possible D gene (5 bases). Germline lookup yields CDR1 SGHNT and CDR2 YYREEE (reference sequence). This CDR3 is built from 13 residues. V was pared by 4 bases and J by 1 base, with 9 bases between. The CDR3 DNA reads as TGTGCCAGCAGCGAGGGAGCATCCTACGAGCAGTACTTC. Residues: CASSEGASYEQYF. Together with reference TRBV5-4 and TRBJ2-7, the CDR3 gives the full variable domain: ETGVTQSPTHLIKTRGQQVTLRCSSQSGHNTVSWYQQALGQGPQFIFQYYREEENGRGNFPPRFSGLQFPNYSSELNVNALELDDSALYLCASSEGASYEQYFGPGTRLTVT.

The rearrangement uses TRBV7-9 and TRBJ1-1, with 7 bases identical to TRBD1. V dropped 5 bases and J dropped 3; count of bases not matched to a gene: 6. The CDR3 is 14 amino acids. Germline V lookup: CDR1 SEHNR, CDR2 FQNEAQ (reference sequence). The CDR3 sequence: CASSPGQTYTEAFF. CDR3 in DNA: TGTGCCAGCAGCCCGGGACAGACCTACACTGAAGCTTTCTTT.

CDR3: CASSQQGANEKLFF. The CDR3, as DNA: TGTGCCAGCAGTCAACAGGGTGCTAATGAAAAACTGTTTTTT. This chain uses TRBV6-5 with TRBJ1-4, with a possible D match to TRBD1 (6 bases). The CDR3 contains 14 residues. CDR1 and CDR2 from the germline V gene are MNHEY and SVGAGI. The V end was cut by 5 bases, the J end by 3 bases, with 10 bases between.

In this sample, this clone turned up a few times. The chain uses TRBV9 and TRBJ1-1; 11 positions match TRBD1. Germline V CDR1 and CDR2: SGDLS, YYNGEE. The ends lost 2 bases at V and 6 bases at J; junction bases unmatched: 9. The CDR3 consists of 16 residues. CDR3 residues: CASSVAGQGAGAEAFF. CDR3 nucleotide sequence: TGTGCCAGCAGCGTCGCCGGACAGGGGGCGGGGGCTGAAGCTTTCTTT.

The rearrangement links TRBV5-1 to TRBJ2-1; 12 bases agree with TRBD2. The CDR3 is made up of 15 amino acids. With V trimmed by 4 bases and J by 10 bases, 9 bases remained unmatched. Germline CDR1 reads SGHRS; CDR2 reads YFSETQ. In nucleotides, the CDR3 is TGCGCCAGCAGCGTAGGACTAGCGGGGATCAGCGAGCAGTTCTTC. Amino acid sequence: CASSVGLAGISEQFF.

The CDR3 loop is CAEGDGKLFF. The CDR3 DNA is TGTGCCGAGGGGGATGGGAAACTGTTTTTT. V gene TRBV12-3 or TRBV12-4 combines with J gene TRBJ1-4; D is possibly TRBD1 (6 bases). Trimming left V 11 bases short and J 11 bases short, with 12 bases between. The CDR3 extends over 10 amino acids.

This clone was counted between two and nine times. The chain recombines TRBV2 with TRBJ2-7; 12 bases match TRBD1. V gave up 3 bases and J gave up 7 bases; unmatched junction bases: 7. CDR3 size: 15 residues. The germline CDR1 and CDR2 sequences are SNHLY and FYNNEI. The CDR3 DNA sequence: TGTGCCAGCAGTGACCCGGGACAGGGGGCGCGAGAGCAGTACTTC. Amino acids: CASSDPGQGAREQYF.

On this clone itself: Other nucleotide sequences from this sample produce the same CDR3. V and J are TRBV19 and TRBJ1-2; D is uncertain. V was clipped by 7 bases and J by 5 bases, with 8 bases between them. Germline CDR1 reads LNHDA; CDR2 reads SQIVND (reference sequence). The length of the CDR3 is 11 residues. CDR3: CASTGGYGYTF. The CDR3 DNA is TGTGCCAGTACAGGAGGGTATGGCTACACCTTC.

CDR3 amino acids: CASSLVGSGETQYF. As DNA, the CDR3 is TGCGCCAGCAGCTTGGTGGGTTCGGGGGAGACCCAGTACTTC. The chain recombines TRBV5-1 with TRBJ2-5; TRBD2 is a possible D gene (5 bases). Germline CDR1 SGHRS, CDR2 YFSETQ. V lost 0 bases and J lost 5, with 11 bases in between. The CDR3 is made up of 14 amino acids. Full variable domain (rest looked up from reference TRBV5-1 and TRBJ2-5): KAGVTQTPRYLIKTRGQQVTLSCSPISGHRSVSWYQQTPGQGLQFLFEYFSETQRNKGNFPGRFSGRQFSNSRSEMNVSTLELGDSALYLCASSLVGSGETQYFGPGTRLLVL.

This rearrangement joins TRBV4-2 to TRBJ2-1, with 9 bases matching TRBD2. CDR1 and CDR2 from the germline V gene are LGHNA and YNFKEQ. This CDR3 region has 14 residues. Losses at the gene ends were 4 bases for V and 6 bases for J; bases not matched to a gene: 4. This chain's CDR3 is CASSPTSGFNEQFF. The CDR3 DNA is TGTGCCAGCAGCCCCACTAGCGGGTTCAATGAGCAGTTCTTC.

CDR3 sequence: CAWAGWFADEQYF. CDR3 nucleotides: TGTGCCTGGGCGGGGTGGTTCGCGGACGAGCAGTACTTC. This chain connects TRBV30 to TRBJ2-7; D may be TRBD2 (6 bases). The V end was cut by 5 bases, the J end by 5 bases, with 16 bases between. Germline V CDR1 and CDR2: GTSNPN, SVGIG (reference sequence). There are 13 residues in the CDR3.

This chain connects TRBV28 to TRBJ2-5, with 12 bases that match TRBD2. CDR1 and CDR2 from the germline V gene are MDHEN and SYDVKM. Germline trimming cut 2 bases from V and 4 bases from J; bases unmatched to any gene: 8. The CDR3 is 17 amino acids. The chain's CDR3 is CASSLALAGGPRETQYF. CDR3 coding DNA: TGTGCCAGCAGTTTAGCGCTAGCGGGGGGGCCGCGAGAGACCCAGTACTTC.

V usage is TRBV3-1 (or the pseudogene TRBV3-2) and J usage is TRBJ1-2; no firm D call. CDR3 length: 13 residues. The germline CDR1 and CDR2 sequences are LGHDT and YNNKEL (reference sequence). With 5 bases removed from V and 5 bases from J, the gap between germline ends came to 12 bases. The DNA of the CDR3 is TGTGCCAGCAGCTTCGGTATATCGTATGGCTACACCTTC. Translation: CASSFGISYGYTF.

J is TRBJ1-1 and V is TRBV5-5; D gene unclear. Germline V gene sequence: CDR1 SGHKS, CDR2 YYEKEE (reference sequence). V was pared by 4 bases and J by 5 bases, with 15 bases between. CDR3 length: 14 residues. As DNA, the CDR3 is TGTGCCAGCAGCCCGGGGATTATTGGAACTGAAGCTTTCTTT. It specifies CASSPGIIGTEAFF.

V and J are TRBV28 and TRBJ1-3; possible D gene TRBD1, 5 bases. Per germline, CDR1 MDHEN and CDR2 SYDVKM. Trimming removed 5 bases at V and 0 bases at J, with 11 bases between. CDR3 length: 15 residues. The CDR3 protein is CASSPPTASGNTIYF. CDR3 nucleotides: TGTGCCAGCAGTCCGCCGACAGCCTCTGGAAACACCATATATTTT.

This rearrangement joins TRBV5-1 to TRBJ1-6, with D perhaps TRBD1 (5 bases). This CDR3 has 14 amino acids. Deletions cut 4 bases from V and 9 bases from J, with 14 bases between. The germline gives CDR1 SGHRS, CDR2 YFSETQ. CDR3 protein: CASSLGPLPSPLHF. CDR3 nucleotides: TGCGCCAGCAGCCTGGGGCCGCTCCCTTCACCCCTCCACTTT.

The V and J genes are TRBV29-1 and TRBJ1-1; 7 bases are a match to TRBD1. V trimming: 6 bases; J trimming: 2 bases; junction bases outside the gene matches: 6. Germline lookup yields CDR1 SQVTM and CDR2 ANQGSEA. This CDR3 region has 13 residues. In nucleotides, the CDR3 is TGCAGCGTGCCGGGACAGCAAAACACTGAAGCTTTCTTT. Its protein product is CSVPGQQNTEAFF.

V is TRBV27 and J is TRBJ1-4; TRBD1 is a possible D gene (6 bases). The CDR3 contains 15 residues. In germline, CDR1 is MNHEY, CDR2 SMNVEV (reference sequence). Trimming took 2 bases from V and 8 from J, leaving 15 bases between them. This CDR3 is CASSLEQGLREKLFF. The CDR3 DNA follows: TGTGCCAGCAGTTTAGAGCAGGGGCTGCGGGAAAAACTGTTTTTT.